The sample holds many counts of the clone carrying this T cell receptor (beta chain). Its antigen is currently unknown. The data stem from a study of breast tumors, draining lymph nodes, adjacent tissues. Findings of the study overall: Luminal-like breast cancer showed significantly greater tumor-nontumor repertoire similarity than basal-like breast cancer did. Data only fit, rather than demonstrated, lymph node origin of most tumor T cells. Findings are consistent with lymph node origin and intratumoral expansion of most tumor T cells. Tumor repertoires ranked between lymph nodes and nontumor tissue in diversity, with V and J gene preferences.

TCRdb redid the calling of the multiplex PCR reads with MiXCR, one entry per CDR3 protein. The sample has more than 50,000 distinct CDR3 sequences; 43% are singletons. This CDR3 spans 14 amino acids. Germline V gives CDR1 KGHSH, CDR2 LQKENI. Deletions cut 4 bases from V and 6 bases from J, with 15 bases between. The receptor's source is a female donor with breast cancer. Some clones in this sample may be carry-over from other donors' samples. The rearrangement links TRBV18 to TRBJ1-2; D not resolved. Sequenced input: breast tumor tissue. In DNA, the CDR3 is TGTGCCAGCTCACTATCTTTACAAGTAAATGGCTACACCTTC. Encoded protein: CASSLSLQVNGYTF.